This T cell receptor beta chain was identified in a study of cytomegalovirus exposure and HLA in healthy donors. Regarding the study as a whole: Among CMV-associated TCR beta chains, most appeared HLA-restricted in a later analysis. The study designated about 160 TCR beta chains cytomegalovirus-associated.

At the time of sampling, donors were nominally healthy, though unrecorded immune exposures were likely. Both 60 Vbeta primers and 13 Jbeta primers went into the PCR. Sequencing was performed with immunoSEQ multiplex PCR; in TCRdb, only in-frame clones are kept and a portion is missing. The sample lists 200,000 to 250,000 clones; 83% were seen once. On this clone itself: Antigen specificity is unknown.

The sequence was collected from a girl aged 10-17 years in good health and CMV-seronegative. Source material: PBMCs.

The chain's CDR3 is CASSFGQGAVQPQHF. The CDR3 region has the DNA TGTGCCAGCAGTTTCGGACAGGGGGCGGTTCAGCCCCAGCATTTT. J is TRBJ1-5 and V is TRBV5-6; TRBD1 aligns across 11 bases. The CDR3 is 15 residues long. Germline CDR1 reads SGHDT; CDR2 reads YYEEEE. V lost 5 bases to trimming and J lost 6 bases; unmatched junction nucleotides: 7.